This T cell receptor (beta chain) stems from a study of blood T cell repertoires in COVID-19. Background on the study: Collection of acute and convalescent COVID-19 samples took place in the United States, Italy and Spain. From T cells, B-cell-depleted T cells, or PBMCs came the material, which was cDNA or gDNA.

V lost 7 bases to trimming and J lost 6 bases; unmatched junction nucleotides: 15. Germline V lookup: CDR1 MNHEY, CDR2 SMNVEV (reference sequence). The CDR3 spans 16 residues. In the study's own analysis: The authors estimated nucleated cell counts from reference gene primer amplification. Sequencing was performed with immunoSEQ multiplex PCR; in TCRdb, only in-frame clones are kept and a portion is missing. The V and J calls and clone size were taken over from that table, and D and trimming were inferred from the DNA. Seen here are 98,000 or so clones, about nine tenths observed once, and the top ten hold around 16%.

V gene TRBV27 combines with J gene TRBJ2-5, with 9 bases aligning to TRBD1. This receptor was taken from a man in his fifties or sixties with acute or convalescent COVID-19. Sequencing was carried out using peripheral blood. The CDR3 DNA reads as TGTGCCAGCATTGGACAGGGGCCCAGAGGTGGGAAGACCCAGTACTTC. It specifies CASIGQGPRGGKTQYF.